These 18 T cell receptor beta chains share one sample of origin, sequenced in a study of regulatory T cells in long-lasting Graves disease. Relying on iRepertoire HTBI primers and Arm-PCR of CDR3 regions, the team built TCR beta libraries. TCRdb used MiXCR to reprocess the multiplex PCR reads, holding one entry per CDR3 protein. The sample lists about 540,000 distinct CDR3 sequences, roughly 14% occurring once. Specified time point: newly diagnosed GD, antithyroid drugs for less than 3 months. Researchers made the TCR library from RNA that was extracted from PBMCs. These data were also reused for a study on T cells in Graves' hyperthyroidism and ophthalmopathy.

The sequenced sample was peripheral blood mononuclear cells (PBMCs), obtained at new diagnosis, from a patient treated with antithyroid drugs. The receptors were gathered from a man between 25 and 39 years old with Graves disease.

Many counts were recorded for this clonotype. The chain carries TRBV11-2 and TRBJ2-1; D gene uncertain. The germline V gene encodes CDR1 SGHAT and CDR2 FQNNGV. CDR3 size: 14 residues. With 1 base removed from V and 9 bases from J, the gap between germline ends came to 13 bases. CDR3 sequence (DNA): TGTGCCAGCAGCTTAGCGTGGGGATCAGGTGAGCAGTTCTTC. It is translated as CASSLAWGSGEQFF.

This chain joins TRBV30 and TRBJ1-3; possibly TRBD1 for D (5 bases). Germline CDR1 is GTSNPN and CDR2 is SVGIG (reference sequence). The CDR3 loop spans 14 amino acids. V shed 0 bases and J shed 14 bases, with 20 bases lying between them. The CDR3 loop is CAWSVGEHQWTLYF. The CDR3 nucleotides read TGTGCCTGGAGTGTAGGGGAACACCAGTGGACCTTATATTTT.

DNA of the CDR3: TGTGCCAGTAGTATTTGGACGGTGCGTGGCTACACCTTC. Its translation is CASSIWTVRGYTF. V usage is TRBV19 and J usage is TRBJ1-2, with unresolved D. This CDR3 spans 13 amino acids. Germline lookup yields CDR1 LNHDA and CDR2 SQIVND (reference sequence). The V end was cut by 3 bases, the J end by 7 bases, with 12 bases between.

V is TRBV24-1 and J is TRBJ1-5, with D unclear. This CDR3 region has 14 residues. V was clipped by 6 bases and J by 0 bases, with 8 bases between them. Germline V gives CDR1 KGHDR, CDR2 SFDVKD. CDR3 in DNA: TGTGCCACCAGTCGGCGTTATAGCAATCAGCCCCAGCATTTT. It specifies CATSRRYSNQPQHF.

This clonotype was recorded many times. The chain couples TRBV12-5 to TRBJ1-1, with unresolved D. Germline CDR1 is LGHNT and CDR2 is FRNRAP. The CDR3 runs to 14 residues. Trimming left V 0 bases short and J 3 bases short, with 8 bases between. Here the CDR3 reads CASGLVRAHTEAFF. The DNA of the CDR3 is TGTGCTAGTGGTTTGGTCCGAGCTCACACTGAAGCTTTCTTT.

V gene TRBV15 combines with J gene TRBJ1-5; D is ambiguous. The V and J ends lost 1 base and 3 bases respectively, with 4 bases between them. Germline CDR1 LNHNV, CDR2 YYDKDF (reference sequence). This CDR3 region has 13 residues. The CDR3: CATSRVINQPQHF. CDR3 DNA sequence: TGTGCCACCAGCAGAGTAATCAATCAGCCCCAGCATTTT.

This chain links TRBV5-1 with TRBJ2-3; D possibly corresponds to TRBD1 (6 bases). Trimming removed 5 bases from V and 0 bases from J, with 16 bases in between. This CDR3 contains 16 residues. Germline V lookup: CDR1 SGHRS, CDR2 YFSETQ. The CDR3 spells CASSPLVGASTDTQYF. For the CDR3, the DNA is TGCGCCAGCAGTCCCCTCGTGGGGGCGAGCACAGATACGCAGTATTTT.

Remarks on this clonotype: Being one base from a much bigger clone, this may be a read error. Since no conserved phenylalanine or tryptophan closes the CDR3, a read error is the likely cause. The genes are TRBV27 and TRBJ1-1; possibly TRBD1 for D (5 bases). Germline values: CDR1 MNHEY, CDR2 SMNVEV (reference sequence). CDR3 length: 11 amino acids. V lost 9 bases and J lost 8, with 13 bases in between. The CDR3 DNA follows: TGTGCCAGTAGGGTGCGGGGGGAAGCTTTCCTT. Translation: CASRVRGEAFL.

This clonotype was detected a few times. V usage is TRBV5-1 and J usage is TRBJ2-1, with 9 bases fitting TRBD2. CDR3 length equals 16 residues. With V trimmed by 5 bases and J by 6 bases, 12 bases remained unmatched. Germline assignment: CDR1 SGHRS and CDR2 YFSETQ. This CDR3 reads CASSSFPGLASNEQFF. The CDR3 DNA reads TGCGCCAGCAGTTCTTTCCCGGGACTAGCCAGCAATGAGCAGTTCTTC.

V gene TRBV5-1 combines with J gene TRBJ2-5, with a tentative D call TRBD2 (7 bases). The germline V and J ends were trimmed by 4 bases and 3 bases, with 16 bases remaining between them. This CDR3 is built from 15 residues. CDR1 SGHRS and CDR2 YFSETQ come from the germline V gene. This CDR3 is CASSPLGAGEETQYF. In nucleotides, the CDR3 is TGCGCCAGCAGCCCATTGGGGGCGGGGGAAGAGACCCAGTACTTC.

The rearrangement uses TRBV6-2 or TRBV6-3 and TRBJ1-1, with D hard to call. V was pared by 6 bases and J by 1 base, with 18 bases between. Germline CDR1 MNHEY, CDR2 SVGEGT. The CDR3 has 16 residues. CDR3 nucleotide sequence: TGTGCCAGCAGCCCCCCCGGGCGAGAACGGAACACTGAAGCTTTCTTT. Protein product: CASSPPGRERNTEAFF.

Ten or more counts support this clonotype. The chain couples TRBV20-1 to TRBJ2-1, with a weak D call TRBD2 (5 bases). The CDR3 extends over 12 amino acids. Germline V gene sequence: CDR1 DFQATT, CDR2 SNEGSKA (reference sequence). V lost 2 bases and J lost 6, with 8 bases in between. The DNA of the CDR3 is TGCAGTGCTAGACGAAGCGGCAATGAGCAGTTCTTC. Its translation is CSARRSGNEQFF.

This clonotype has a count of ten or more. This chain links TRBV6-1 with TRBJ2-7; 12 bases agree with TRBD2. The trim removed 5 bases at V and 3 bases at J, leaving 11 bases unmatched. The CDR3 totals 17 residues. Looked up from germline, CDR1 is MNHNS and CDR2 is SASEGT. In nucleotides, the CDR3 is TGTGCCAGCAGTAACCAGCCGACTAGCGGGAGAAACTACGAGCAGTACTTC. It translates to CASSNQPTSGRNYEQYF.

This clonotype occurred a few times. V gene TRBV12-3 or TRBV12-4 combines with J gene TRBJ2-7; D might be TRBD1 or TRBD2, each matching 5 bases. CDR3 length: 14 residues. V was cut by 2 bases and J by 6 bases, with 14 bases left in between. CDR3 DNA sequence: TGTGCCAGCAGTTTATTAGGGGAGCAGCGCGAGCAGTACTTC. This encodes CASSLLGEQREQYF.

This clonotype was seen more than once but under ten times. In this CDR3 the conserved last residue, phenylalanine or tryptophan, is missing, so a read error is likely. The CDR3 is CASSLAPAGGETQYL. CDR3 nucleotides: TGTGCCAGCAGTTTGGCCCCAGCTGGGGGGGAGACCCAGTACCTC. This sequence joins TRBV27 and TRBJ2-5; D may be TRBD2 (6 bases). The CDR3 contains 15 residues. Deletions cut 3 bases from V and 5 bases from J, with 16 bases between. Germline V gene data show CDR1 as MNHEY and CDR2 as SMNVEV (reference sequence).

This clonotype was seen ten or more times. This chain uses TRBV27 with TRBJ2-1, with 8 nucleotides matching TRBD1. Germline V CDR1 and CDR2: MNHEY, SMNVEV (reference sequence). The CDR3 has 15 amino acids. The ends lost 6 bases at V and 3 bases at J; junction bases unmatched: 7. CDR3 protein: CASSLGTGDYNEQFF. CDR3 coding DNA: TGTGCCAGCAGCCTCGGGACAGGAGACTACAATGAGCAGTTCTTC.

This clonotype showed up many times. The chain has TRBV24-1 and TRBJ2-3; TRBD1 aligns across 8 bases. The tail of the sequence fits TRBJ2-7 better, so the J call may be wrong. The CDR3 has 18 amino acids. CDR1 and CDR2 from the germline V gene are KGHDR and SFDVKD. DNA of the CDR3: TGTGCCACCAGTGACGGCGCTAGATCCGGGACAGGCTCCTACGAGCAGTACTTC. It codes for CATSDGARSGTGSYEQYF.

The genes are TRBV27 and TRBJ1-4; D may be TRBD1 (6 bases). V dropped 6 bases and J dropped 3 bases, with 17 bases sitting between them. Germline CDR1 is MNHEY and CDR2 is SMNVEV (reference sequence). This CDR3 comprises 16 residues. This CDR3 reads CASRQEGGRANEKLFF. DNA for the CDR3: TGTGCCAGCAGGCAGGAGGGGGGACGGGCTAATGAAAAACTGTTTTTT.